The 22 T cell receptor beta chains reported below all come from one sample, sequenced in a study of cytomegalovirus exposure and HLA in healthy donors. Sequenced by immunoSEQ multiplex PCR; TCRdb stores in-frame clones only, minus some. The sample has about 65,000 clones, 85% to 95% seen once. The sample consisted of PBMCs. The receptors here all came from a man between 18 and 35 years old in good health and CMV-seropositive.

The V gene is TRBV7-2, the J gene TRBJ1-2; 10 bases are shared with TRBD1. Germline-derived CDR1 and CDR2 are SGHTA and FQGNSA. The CDR3 spans 16 residues. With V trimmed by 6 bases and J by 1 base, 8 bases remained unmatched. The CDR3 region has the DNA TGTGCCAGCAGATCTAGGACAGGGGGTTTTAACTATGGCTACACCTTC. It specifies CASRSRTGGFNYGYTF.

The chain's CDR3 is CASILNTLGTEAFF. The CDR3 DNA sequence: TGTGCCAGTATACTAAACACCCTCGGCACTGAAGCTTTCTTT. This chain joins TRBV6-1 and TRBJ1-1; D gene ambiguous. In germline, CDR1 is MNHNS, CDR2 SASEGT. The CDR3 loop spans 14 amino acids. V was clipped by 9 bases and J by 4 bases, with 18 bases between them.

V usage is TRBV27 and J usage is TRBJ2-5, with a weak D call TRBD2 (6 bases). Trimming took 5 bases from V and 2 from J, leaving 15 bases between them. The CDR3 covers 15 residues. The germline gives CDR1 MNHEY, CDR2 SMNVEV (reference sequence). CDR3 amino acids: CASSPRGSRQETQYF. CDR3 DNA: TGTGCCAGCAGTCCCCGGGGGTCCAGACAAGAGACCCAGTACTTC.

V is TRBV10-3 and J is TRBJ2-7; 13 bases agree with TRBD2. J lost 4 bases, V lost 4 bases, and 7 bases had no gene match. Germline V gene lookup returns CDR1 ENHRY and CDR2 SYGVKD. This CDR3 is built from 16 residues. DNA of the CDR3: TGTGCCATCAGTGCGTGGACTAGCGGGAGTTGGTACGAGCAGTACTTC. This sequence encodes CAISAWTSGSWYEQYF.

DNA of the CDR3: TGCAGCGTTGAAGAGCAGCCTAGCGGGGAACCCTACAATGAGCAGTTCTTC. Encoded protein: CSVEEQPSGEPYNEQFF. The V call is TRBV29-1, the J call TRBJ2-1; TRBD2 matches 9 bases. V lost 0 bases and J lost 2; bases outside the gene matches: 8. CDR1 is SQVTM and CDR2 is ANQGSEA in the germline V gene. The CDR3 runs 17 residues.

J is TRBJ2-4 and V is TRBV5-5, with a tentative D call TRBD1 (6 bases). The CDR3 length is 15 residues. V dropped 7 bases and J dropped 0 bases, with 14 bases sitting between them. Germline V gene lookup returns CDR1 SGHKS and CDR2 YYEKEE (reference sequence). CDR3 loop: CASARDKRAKNIQYF. In DNA form, the CDR3 reads TGTGCCAGCGCCCGGGACAAGAGAGCCAAAAACATTCAGTACTTC.

The rearrangement uses TRBV30 and TRBJ2-1; no clear D. CDR1 and CDR2 (germline): GTSNPN, SVGIG (reference sequence). The CDR3 spans 11 residues. Trimming shortened V by 8 bases and J by 9 bases, and 14 bases separated the two germline ends. The CDR3 nucleotides are TGTGCCGGAGTAAATTTCAGTGAGCAGTTCTTC. Translated, it gives CAGVNFSEQFF.

V and J are TRBV4-3 and TRBJ2-4; D may be TRBD2 (6 bases). Trimming shortened V by 3 bases and J by 0 bases, and 21 bases separated the two germline ends. Germline V gene sequence: CDR1 LGHNA, CDR2 YSLEER. The CDR3 has 19 amino acids. This CDR3 is CASSHSESGEKLAKNIQYF. The DNA of the CDR3 is TGCGCCAGCAGCCACTCTGAGTCGGGAGAAAAGCTAGCCAAAAACATTCAGTACTTC.

The chain combines TRBV10-3 with TRBJ2-1; D possibly corresponds to TRBD2 (6 bases). This CDR3 has 12 amino acids. Germline loops: CDR1 ENHRY, CDR2 SYGVKD. V shed 4 bases and J shed 10 bases, with 11 bases lying between them. CDR3 in amino acids: CAISGLANEQFF. In DNA, the CDR3 is TGTGCCATCAGTGGGCTAGCGAACGAGCAGTTCTTC.

The chain is built from TRBV6-1 and TRBJ2-3; D is possibly TRBD1 (7 bases). The V gene's germline CDR1 is MNHNS and CDR2 SASEGT. The V end was cut by 2 bases, the J end by 4 bases, with 16 bases between. The CDR3 sequence is 16 residues long. The CDR3 region has the DNA TGTGCCAGCAGTGAAATTCGCGGGACAGCTGCAGATACGCAGTATTTT. Translation gives CASSEIRGTAADTQYF.

V and J are TRBV9 and TRBJ1-4; 9 nucleotides agree with TRBD1. Trimming cost V 3 bases and J 6 bases; bases outside gene matches: 9. Germline V gives CDR1 SGDLS, CDR2 YYNGEE. The CDR3 is 16 residues long. Here the CDR3 DNA reads TGTGCCAGCAGCGAGGGACCGGGACAGGGCCATGAAAAACTGTTTTTT. It is translated as CASSEGPGQGHEKLFF.

The chain employs TRBV5-1 and TRBJ1-1; maybe TRBD1 (6 bases). CDR3 size: 14 residues. The germline V gene has CDR1 SGHRS and CDR2 YFSETQ. V was pared by 6 bases and J by 1 base, with 13 bases between. Written as DNA, the CDR3 is TGCGCCAGCACTTCCAGGGGAGAGAACACTGAAGCTTTCTTT. Its protein product is CASTSRGENTEAFF.

This chain connects TRBV28 to TRBJ1-2; no clear D gene. Germline assignment: CDR1 MDHEN and CDR2 SYDVKM. The CDR3 length is 11 residues. Trimming shortened V by 2 bases and J by 8 bases, and 6 bases separated the two germline ends. CDR3 region: CASSLNGGYTF. For the CDR3, the DNA is TGTGCCAGCAGTTTAAACGGGGGCTACACCTTC.

V usage is TRBV28 and J usage is TRBJ2-7; unclear D gene. The CDR3 totals 15 residues. The germline V and J ends were trimmed by 6 bases and 1 base, with 16 bases remaining between them. Germline CDR1 and CDR2: MDHEN and SYDVKM. Written as DNA, the CDR3 is TGTGCCAGCAGACTATCCACCAGCCCTTCCTACGAGCAGTACTTC. Its protein is CASRLSTSPSYEQYF.

This chain connects TRBV28 to TRBJ2-7; 12 bases are a match to TRBD1. The germline V gene encodes CDR1 MDHEN and CDR2 SYDVKM. This CDR3 has 17 amino acids. After removal of 5 bases from V and 5 bases from J, the junction contained 13 bases not matched to a gene. The CDR3 DNA is TGTGCCAGCAGTGCGATTCAACAGGGGACAGGGGGCCACGAGCAGTACTTC. Its protein product is CASSAIQQGTGGHEQYF.

The V gene is TRBV30, the J gene TRBJ2-5; no reliable D call. CDR1 is GTSNPN and CDR2 is SVGIG in the germline V gene (reference sequence). CDR3 size: 14 residues. Trimming took off 4 bases at V and 1 base at J, with 13 bases between the two ends. This CDR3 is CAWIPPNRQETQYF. Written as DNA, the CDR3 is TGTGCCTGGATTCCACCTAATCGCCAAGAGACCCAGTACTTC. The entire variable domain, with the rest obtained from reference TRBV30 and TRBJ2-5, is as follows: SQTIHQWPATLVQPVGSPLSLECTVEGTSNPNLYWYRQAAGRGLQLLFYSVGIGQISSEVPQNLSASRPQDRQFILSSKKLLLSDSGFYLCAWIPPNRQETQYFGPGTRLLVL.

V gene TRBV5-1 combines with J gene TRBJ1-1; no clear D gene. Trimming cost V 3 bases and J 0 bases, with 9 bases left between them. Germline CDR1 is SGHRS and CDR2 is YFSETQ. The CDR3 is made up of 14 amino acids. CDR3 amino acids: CASSSQYMNTEAFF. In DNA form, the CDR3 reads TGCGCCAGCAGCTCACAATACATGAACACTGAAGCTTTCTTT.

The chain carries TRBV9 and TRBJ2-3, with 8 bases lining up with TRBD1. Germline values: CDR1 SGDLS, CDR2 YYNGEE. This CDR3 region has 16 residues. V shed 0 bases, J shed 3 bases, and the junction held 6 bases outside the gene matches. The CDR3: CASSVEGTGGTDTQYF. The CDR3 nucleotides are TGTGCCAGCAGCGTAGAAGGAACAGGGGGGACAGATACGCAGTATTTT.

V usage is TRBV12-5 and J usage is TRBJ2-1, with TRBD2 identical over 11 bases. The V gene end was trimmed by 5 bases and the J gene end by 8 bases; junction bases not matched to a gene: 5. This CDR3 has 14 residues. Germline-derived CDR1 and CDR2 are LGHNT and FRNRAP. The CDR3 sequence is CASGSTSGGYEQFF. The CDR3, as DNA: TGTGCTAGTGGTAGTACTAGCGGGGGCTATGAGCAGTTCTTC.

The chain is built from TRBV7-2 and TRBJ1-2; 9 nucleotides align to TRBD1. With 5 bases clipped from V and 4 bases from J, the junction kept 2 bases outside the gene matches. CDR1 and CDR2 from the germline V gene are SGHTA and FQGNSA. The CDR3 runs 13 residues. CDR3 in amino acids: CASSVTGGYGYTF. The DNA of the CDR3 is TGTGCCAGCAGCGTGACAGGGGGCTATGGCTACACCTTC. The full variable domain, rest sourced from reference TRBV7-2 and TRBJ1-2, is GAGVSQSPSNKVTEKGKDVELRCDPISGHTALYWYRQSLGQGLEFLIYFQGNSAPDKSGLPSDRFSAERTGGSVSTLTIQRTQQEDSAVYLCASSVTGGYGYTFGSGTRLTVV.

Only one count was recorded for this clone. This sequence joins TRBV27 and TRBJ1-3; 7 nucleotides agree with TRBD1. Trimming cost V 6 bases and J 4 bases; bases outside gene matches: 6. The CDR3 totals 14 residues. Per germline, CDR1 MNHEY and CDR2 SMNVEV (reference sequence). The CDR3 bases are TGTGCCAGCAGAACCGGGACAGACGGAAACACCATATATTTT. Translation: CASRTGTDGNTIYF.

This sequence joins TRBV2 and TRBJ2-7; 10 bases line up with TRBD1. The CDR3 runs to 15 residues. The germline CDR1 and CDR2 sequences are SNHLY and FYNNEI. J gave up 4 bases and V 6 bases, and 9 bases lay outside the gene matches. This CDR3 is CASSGGQGRGYEQYF. The CDR3 bases are TGTGCCAGCAGCGGGGGACAGGGGAGGGGATACGAGCAGTACTTC.